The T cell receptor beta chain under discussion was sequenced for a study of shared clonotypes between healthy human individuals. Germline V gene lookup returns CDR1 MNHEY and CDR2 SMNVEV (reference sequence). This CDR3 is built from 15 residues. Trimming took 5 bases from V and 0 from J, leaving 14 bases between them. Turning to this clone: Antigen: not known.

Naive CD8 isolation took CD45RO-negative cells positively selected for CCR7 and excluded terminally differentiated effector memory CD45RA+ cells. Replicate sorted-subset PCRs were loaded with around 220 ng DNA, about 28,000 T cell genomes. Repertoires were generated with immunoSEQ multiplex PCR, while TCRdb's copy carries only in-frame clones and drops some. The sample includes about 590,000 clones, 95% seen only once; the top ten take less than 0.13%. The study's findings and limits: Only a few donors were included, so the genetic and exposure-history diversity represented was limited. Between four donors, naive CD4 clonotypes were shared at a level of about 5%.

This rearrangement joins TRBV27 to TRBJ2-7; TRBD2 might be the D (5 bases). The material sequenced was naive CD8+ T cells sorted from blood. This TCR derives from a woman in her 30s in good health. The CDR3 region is CASSLEGGGSYEQYF. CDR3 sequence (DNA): TGTGCCAGCAGTCTAGAGGGCGGTGGCTCCTACGAGCAGTACTTC.